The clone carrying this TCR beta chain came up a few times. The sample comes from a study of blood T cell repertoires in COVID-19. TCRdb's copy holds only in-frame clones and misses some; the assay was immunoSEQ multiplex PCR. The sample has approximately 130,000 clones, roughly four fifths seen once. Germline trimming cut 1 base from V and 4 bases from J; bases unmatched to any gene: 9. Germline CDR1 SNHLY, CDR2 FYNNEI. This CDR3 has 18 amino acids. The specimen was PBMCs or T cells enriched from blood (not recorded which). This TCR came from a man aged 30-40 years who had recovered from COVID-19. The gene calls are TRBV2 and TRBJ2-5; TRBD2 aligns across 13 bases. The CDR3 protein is CASSEVLGGLAGRETQYF. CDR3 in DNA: TGTGCCAGCAGTGAAGTACTTGGGGGACTAGCGGGGAGAGAGACCCAGTACTTC.